A single sample is the source of the 14 T cell receptor beta chains below, sequenced in a study of cytomegalovirus exposure and HLA in healthy donors. The PCR was carried out with 60 Vbeta primers and 13 Jbeta primers. TCRdb's table, derived via immunoSEQ multiplex PCR, lists solely in-frame clones and lacks some. There are around 230,000 clones in the sample; 78% occur only once, and 0.45% to 0.5% lies in the top ten. Sequenced: PBMCs. The source is a boy aged 5-17 years in good health and CMV-seronegative.

The rearrangement uses TRBV6-6 and TRBJ2-1; possibly TRBD2 for D (5 bases). CDR1 and CDR2 from the germline V gene are MNHNY and SVGAGI (reference sequence). CDR3 length equals 11 residues. V lost 4 bases, J lost 10 bases, and 8 bases lay in between. For the CDR3, the DNA is TGTGCCAGCAGTTTGACTACCGAGCAGTTCTTC. Encoded protein: CASSLTTEQFF.

This clone was found a few times. The CDR3 sequence is CASSFRGWRGTDTQYF. The CDR3 nucleotides are TGTGCCAGCAGCTTCAGAGGGTGGCGGGGCACAGATACGCAGTATTTT. J is TRBJ2-3 and V is TRBV9; the D gene is possibly TRBD2 (5 bases). V was pared by 4 bases and J by 1 base, with 16 bases between. In germline, CDR1 is SGDLS, CDR2 YYNGEE. CDR3 size: 16 residues.

The rearrangement links TRBV10-3 to TRBJ2-3; no clear D. The V end was cut by 11 bases, the J end by 2 bases, with 14 bases between. The CDR3 has 13 amino acids. Germline-derived CDR1 and CDR2 are ENHRY and SYGVKD. The CDR3 DNA reads TGTGCCTCGCACCGCGGCATCACAGATACGCAGTATTTT. Residues: CASHRGITDTQYF.

The chain recombines TRBV25-1 with TRBJ1-3; tentatively, D is TRBD1 (5 bases). Looked up from germline, CDR1 is MGHDK and CDR2 is SYGVNS. Deletions cut 2 bases from V and 3 bases from J, with 14 bases between. This CDR3 has 16 residues. CDR3 nucleotides: TGTGCCAGCAGTGAAGGAGACGTGGGGCTTGGAAACACCATATATTTT. Translation gives CASSEGDVGLGNTIYF.

This clone was recorded only once. The chain is built from TRBV7-6 and TRBJ1-1; D is perhaps TRBD1 (6 bases). The germline V gene encodes CDR1 SGHVS and CDR2 FNYEAQ. V was pared by 1 base and J by 0 bases, with 15 bases between. CDR3 size: 17 residues. This CDR3 is CASSLVSTGTMNTEAFF. The DNA for the CDR3 is TGTGCCAGCAGCTTAGTTAGCACAGGGACGATGAACACTGAAGCTTTCTTT.

J is TRBJ1-3 and V is TRBV19; 8 bases fit TRBD1. The CDR3 is 15 amino acids. V was pared by 4 bases and J by 7 bases, with 9 bases of the junction left unmatched. The germline CDR1 and CDR2 sequences are LNHDA and SQIVND (reference sequence). The CDR3 is CASSTWGQVVNTIYF. The CDR3 region has the DNA TGTGCCAGTAGTACTTGGGGACAGGTCGTCAACACCATATATTTT. Based on the CDR3 plus reference TRBV19 and TRBJ1-3, the full variable domain is DGGITQSPKYLFRKEGQNVTLSCEQNLNHDAMYWYRQDPGQGLRLIYYSQIVNDFQKGDIAEGYSVSREKKESFPLTVTSAQKNPTAFYLCASSTWGQVVNTIYFGEGSWLTVV.

V and J are TRBV29-1 and TRBJ1-1, with 7 bases that match TRBD1. Germline V lookup: CDR1 SQVTM, CDR2 ANQGSEA. Germline trimming cut 7 bases from V and 0 bases from J; bases unmatched to any gene: 5. The CDR3 sequence is 13 residues long. The CDR3 sequence: CSGSQGMNTEAFF. CDR3 sequence (DNA): TGCAGCGGTTCACAGGGGATGAACACTGAAGCTTTCTTT.

The V call is TRBV5-6, the J call TRBJ2-3; perhaps TRBD1 as D (8 bases). There are 15 residues in the CDR3. Germline V gives CDR1 SGHDT, CDR2 YYEEEE. The V end lost 4 bases, the J end lost 3 bases, and 15 bases lay between the germline ends. For the CDR3, the DNA is TGTGCCAGCAGCAACAGGGGGAGGGTTACAGATACGCAGTATTTT. This sequence encodes CASSNRGRVTDTQYF.

The chain joins TRBV30 to TRBJ2-2, with TRBD1 identical over 8 bases. The CDR3 runs 16 residues. J was trimmed by 5 bases and V by 1 base; bases with no gene match: 9. Germline V gives CDR1 GTSNPN, CDR2 SVGIG (reference sequence). CDR3 region: CAWSDRGQGETGELFF. The CDR3 region has the DNA TGTGCCTGGAGTGATCGCGGACAGGGCGAGACCGGGGAGCTGTTTTTT.

The chain joins TRBV9 to TRBJ2-7; perhaps TRBD2 as D (6 bases). The CDR3 extends over 16 amino acids. The germline V gene has CDR1 SGDLS and CDR2 YYNGEE. With 0 bases removed from V and 5 bases from J, the gap between germline ends came to 18 bases. CDR3 sequence reads: CASSVGNPRLVHEQYF. The CDR3 region has the DNA TGTGCCAGCAGCGTAGGCAATCCGAGACTAGTTCACGAGCAGTACTTC. The full variable domain, in which reference TRBV9 and TRBJ2-7 provide the parts outside the CDR3, is DSGVTQTPKHLITATGQRVTLRCSPRSGDLSVYWYQQSLDQGLQFLIQYYNGEERAKGNILERFSAQQFPDLHSELNLSSLELGDSALYFCASSVGNPRLVHEQYFGPGTRLTVT.

The rearrangement links TRBV6-6 to TRBJ1-1; 7 nucleotides match TRBD1. The junction had 11 bases not matched to a gene; V was cut back by 0 bases and J by 10 bases. This CDR3 has 15 residues. CDR1 and CDR2 from the germline V gene are MNHNY and SVGAGI (reference sequence). The CDR3 DNA is TGTGCCAGCAGTTACTCCGATAACCCGACAGGGCGAGCTTTCTTT. Translation gives CASSYSDNPTGRAFF.

This clone has only a few counts. V and J are TRBV5-1 and TRBJ1-2, with a weak D call TRBD1 (6 bases). This CDR3 is built from 16 residues. Germline loops: CDR1 SGHRS, CDR2 YFSETQ. The V end lost 0 bases, the J end lost 6 bases, and 18 bases lay between the germline ends. CDR3 amino acids: CASSLAVQTGFDGYTF. The DNA of the CDR3 is TGCGCCAGCAGCTTGGCCGTTCAAACAGGGTTTGATGGCTACACCTTC.

This clone was seen more than once but under ten times. J is TRBJ2-5 and V is TRBV7-3, with 8 positions matching TRBD1. The V gene's germline CDR1 is SGHTA and CDR2 FQGTGA. Unmatched junction bases numbered 4, after V lost 5 bases and J lost 5 bases. The CDR3 contains 13 residues. The DNA for the CDR3 is TGTGCCAGCAGCATGGACAGGGTGGAGACCCAGTACTTC. Translating it yields CASSMDRVETQYF.

This chain joins TRBV7-6 and TRBJ2-1; TRBD2 is a possible D gene (6 bases). V was clipped by 3 bases and J by 8 bases, with 11 bases between them. The CDR3 contains 13 residues. CDR1 and CDR2 (germline): SGHVS, FNYEAQ. Written as DNA, the CDR3 is TGTGCCAGCAGCTTCGGTCGGGGGTATGAGCAGTTCTTC. Translation: CASSFGRGYEQFF. Supplemented by reference TRBV7-6 and TRBJ2-1, the full variable domain reads GAGVSQSPRYKVTKRGQDVALRCDPISGHVSLYWYRQALGQGPEFLTYFNYEAQQDKSGLPNDRFSAERPEGSISTLTIQRTEQRDSAMYRCASSFGRGYEQFFGPGTRLTVL.